The rows below give T cell receptor beta chains drawn from one sample of a study of shared clonotypes between healthy human individuals. Only in-frame clones appear in the TCRdb table, and some are missing; sequencing was by immunoSEQ multiplex PCR. Of about 1 million clones in the sample, roughly 75% were seen once. The sequenced material came from memory CD4+ T cells sorted from blood. These receptors were collected from a man aged 18 to 35 in good health. Each CDR3 is given with its conserved first and last residue. The D gene is left open where the match is weak. Rows may omit the clone size; those that give it use once, few, many or a size class.

v_gene: TRBV18
d_gene: NA
j_gene: TRBJ2-2
abundance: NA
CDR3aa: CASRTAGYHGELFF
CDR3nt: TGTGCCAGCCGCACTGCAGGGTACCACGGGGAGCTGTTTTTT

v_gene: TRBV28
d_gene: TRBD1
j_gene: TRBJ1-2
abundance: NA
CDR3aa: CASSLLGGYGYTF
CDR3nt: TGTGCCAGCAGTTTGTTAGGGGGCTACGGCTACACCTTC

v_gene: TRBV19
d_gene: TRBD1
j_gene: TRBJ1-6
abundance: few
CDR3aa: CASSKGRGSENSPLHF
CDR3nt: TGTGCCAGTAGTAAGGGCAGGGGGTCGGAAAATTCACCCCTCCACTTT

v_gene: TRBV5-1
d_gene: NA
j_gene: TRBJ1-6
abundance: NA
CDR3aa: CASSLNGNSYNSPLHF
CDR3nt: TGCGCCAGCAGCTTGAACGGAAACTCCTATAATTCACCCCTCCACTTT

v_gene: TRBV29-1
d_gene: NA
j_gene: TRBJ1-1
abundance: NA
CDR3aa: CSVEVMNTEAFF
CDR3nt: TGCAGCGTTGAAGTCATGAACACTGAAGCTTTCTTT

v_gene: TRBV28
d_gene: NA
j_gene: TRBJ1-6
abundance: NA
CDR3aa: CASTGRINSPLHF
CDR3nt: TGTGCCAGCACGGGGCGGATTAATTCACCCCTCCACTTT

v_gene: TRBV5-4
d_gene: TRBD1
j_gene: TRBJ2-2
abundance: NA
CDR3aa: CASSRAGTGNSNTGELFF
CDR3nt: TGTGCCAGCAGCCGAGCCGGGACAGGGAACTCTAACACCGGGGAGCTGTTTTTT

v_gene: TRBV5-8
d_gene: TRBD2
j_gene: TRBJ2-7
abundance: NA
CDR3aa: CASSRPPGLATYEQYF
CDR3nt: TGTGCCAGCAGCCGACCTCCGGGACTAGCGACCTACGAGCAGTACTTC

v_gene: TRBV2
d_gene: TRBD2
j_gene: TRBJ2-2
abundance: NA
CDR3aa: CASGKAGGAGELFF
CDR3nt: TGTGCCAGCGGAAAAGCGGGGGGAGCCGGGGAGCTGTTTTTT

v_gene: TRBV5-1
d_gene: NA
j_gene: TRBJ1-3
abundance: few
CDR3aa: CASSLGGAAGNTIYF
CDR3nt: TGCGCCAGCAGCTTGGGGGGTGCAGCTGGAAACACCATATATTTT

v_gene: TRBV2
d_gene: NA
j_gene: TRBJ2-7
abundance: NA
CDR3aa: CASSTQSYEQYF
CDR3nt: TGTGCCAGCAGCACCCAGTCCTACGAGCAGTACTTC

v_gene: TRBV11-2
d_gene: NA
j_gene: TRBJ1-4
abundance: once
CDR3aa: CASRKGGGSSTNEKLFF
CDR3nt: TGTGCCAGCAGAAAGGGCGGGGGGTCCTCAACTAATGAAAAACTGTTTTTT

v_gene: TRBV14
d_gene: TRBD1
j_gene: TRBJ1-6
abundance: NA
CDR3aa: CASSQGTGVRSPLHF
CDR3nt: TGTGCCAGCAGCCAAGGGACAGGGGTGAGATCACCCCTCCACTTT

v_gene: TRBV19
d_gene: NA
j_gene: TRBJ1-4
abundance: NA
CDR3aa: CASSMPRRAEKLFF
CDR3nt: TGTGCCAGTAGTATGCCCCGGAGGGCCGAAAAACTGTTTTTT

v_gene: TRBV2
d_gene: TRBD2
j_gene: TRBJ2-7
abundance: NA
CDR3aa: CASKGGGSLIKTYEQYF
CDR3nt: TGTGCCAGCAAAGGCGGGGGGTCCCTCATAAAAACCTACGAGCAGTACTTC

v_gene: TRBV6-1
d_gene: NA
j_gene: TRBJ2-2
abundance: few
CDR3aa: CASWYRPNTGELFF
CDR3nt: TGTGCCAGTTGGTATAGGCCCAATACCGGGGAGCTGTTTTTT

v_gene: TRBV28
d_gene: NA
j_gene: TRBJ1-2
abundance: NA
CDR3aa: CASTQPRENYGYTF
CDR3nt: TGTGCCAGCACTCAACCCAGGGAGAACTATGGCTACACCTTC

v_gene: TRBV5-1
d_gene: TRBD1
j_gene: TRBJ1-1
abundance: NA
CDR3aa: CASSPQGLRTEAFF
CDR3nt: TGCGCCAGCAGCCCACAGGGGCTTCGGACTGAAGCTTTCTTT

v_gene: TRBV6-6
d_gene: NA
j_gene: TRBJ1-2
abundance: NA
CDR3aa: CASSPGQLNYGYTF
CDR3nt: TGTGCCAGCAGCCCCGGACAGCTCAACTATGGCTACACCTTC

v_gene: TRBV7-2
d_gene: TRBD1
j_gene: TRBJ1-2
abundance: NA
CDR3aa: CASSRLQGRDGYTF
CDR3nt: TGTGCCAGCAGCCGGTTACAGGGGAGAGATGGCTACACCTTC

v_gene: TRBV5-1
d_gene: TRBD1
j_gene: TRBJ1-1
abundance: NA
CDR3aa: CASSYNVIMTGTGGTRDEAFF
CDR3nt: TGCGCCAGCAGCTATAACGTTATTATGACCGGGACAGGGGGCACACGGGATGAAGCTTTCTTT

v_gene: TRBV5-6
d_gene: NA
j_gene: TRBJ1-1
abundance: NA
CDR3aa: CASSSDGLRLEAFF
CDR3nt: TGTGCCAGCAGCTCGGACGGCCTACGACTTGAAGCTTTCTTT

v_gene: TRBV2
d_gene: TRBD2
j_gene: TRBJ2-3
abundance: NA
CDR3aa: CASSQVTSGGADTQYF
CDR3nt: TGTGCCAGCAGTCAAGTGACTAGCGGGGGGGCTGATACGCAGTATTTT

v_gene: TRBV7-8
d_gene: NA
j_gene: TRBJ2-7
abundance: once
CDR3aa: CASSFPGTPVEQYF
CDR3nt: TGTGCCAGCAGCTTCCCCGGGACCCCCGTCGAGCAGTACTTC

v_gene: TRBV18
d_gene: TRBD2
j_gene: TRBJ2-4
abundance: NA
CDR3aa: CASSLLAGEDIQYF
CDR3nt: TGTGCCAGCTCTCTCCTAGCGGGAGAAGACATTCAGTACTTC

v_gene: TRBV5-1
d_gene: TRBD2
j_gene: TRBJ2-1
abundance: NA
CDR3aa: CASSFGGSDYNEQFF
CDR3nt: TGCGCCAGCAGCTTCGGGGGGTCAGATTACAATGAGCAGTTCTTC

v_gene: TRBV11-2
d_gene: TRBD1
j_gene: TRBJ2-6
abundance: NA
CDR3aa: CASSRGQGQSANVLTF
CDR3nt: TGTGCCAGCAGCCGGGGACAGGGGCAGTCAGCCAACGTCCTGACTTTC

v_gene: TRBV11-3
d_gene: NA
j_gene: TRBJ2-2
abundance: NA
CDR3aa: CASSLNQNTGELFF
CDR3nt: TGTGCCAGCAGCTTAAATCAGAACACCGGGGAGCTGTTTTTT

v_gene: TRBV5-1
d_gene: NA
j_gene: TRBJ2-3
abundance: NA
CDR3aa: CASSPRQGRDTQYF
CDR3nt: TGCGCCAGCAGCCCACGGCAGGGGAGAGATACGCAGTATTTT

v_gene: TRBV15
d_gene: TRBD2
j_gene: TRBJ2-1
abundance: NA
CDR3aa: CATSRDRAGAPSYNEQFF
CDR3nt: TGTGCCACCAGCAGAGATAGGGCGGGAGCACCCTCCTACAATGAGCAGTTCTTC

v_gene: TRBV2
d_gene: NA
j_gene: TRBJ1-6
abundance: many
CDR3aa: CASRNGAGPESPLHF
CDR3nt: TGTGCCAGCCGGAACGGGGCAGGGCCGGAATCACCCCTCCACTTT

v_gene: TRBV27
d_gene: NA
j_gene: TRBJ1-5
abundance: NA
CDR3aa: CASSPTGYGNQPQHF
CDR3nt: TGTGCCAGCAGCCCCACAGGGTATGGCAATCAGCCCCAGCATTTT

v_gene: TRBV4-3
d_gene: NA
j_gene: TRBJ1-4
abundance: NA
CDR3aa: CASSQDRGLGKLFF
CDR3nt: TGCGCCAGCAGCCAAGATAGGGGTCTGGGAAAACTGTTTTTT

v_gene: TRBV28
d_gene: NA
j_gene: TRBJ1-2
abundance: NA
CDR3aa: CASSPSDSMIWLGTF
CDR3nt: TGTGCCAGCAGCCCCTCGGATAGTATGATATGGCTAGGCACCTTC

v_gene: TRBV27
d_gene: TRBD1
j_gene: TRBJ1-2
abundance: NA
CDR3aa: CASSLFSTGDYGYTF
CDR3nt: TGTGCCAGCAGTTTATTCTCTACAGGGGACTATGGCTACACCTTC

v_gene: TRBV25-1
d_gene: TRBD1
j_gene: TRBJ2-7
abundance: NA
CDR3aa: CASSTNPGTGGHEQYF
CDR3nt: TGTGCCAGCAGTACAAACCCCGGGACAGGGGGCCACGAGCAGTACTTC

v_gene: TRBV6-4
d_gene: TRBD2
j_gene: TRBJ2-3
abundance: NA
CDR3aa: CASSAPKLIAGSTDTQYF
CDR3nt: TGTGCCAGCAGTGCCCCAAAATTAATAGCGGGCAGCACAGATACGCAGTATTTT

v_gene: TRBV28
d_gene: NA
j_gene: TRBJ1-6
abundance: once
CDR3aa: CASSSRIPNSPLHF
CDR3nt: TGTGCCAGCAGTTCCAGGATCCCCAATTCACCCCTCCACTTT

v_gene: TRBV2
d_gene: NA
j_gene: TRBJ2-3
abundance: NA
CDR3aa: CASTRELTDTQYF
CDR3nt: TGTGCCAGCACCCGGGAACTCACAGATACGCAGTATTTT

v_gene: TRBV7-9
d_gene: NA
j_gene: TRBJ1-1
abundance: NA
CDR3aa: CAGFSSGGADTEAFF
CDR3nt: TGTGCCGGCTTTTCATCTGGGGGCGCGGACACTGAAGCTTTCTTT

v_gene: TRBV6-6
d_gene: NA
j_gene: TRBJ1-2
abundance: NA
CDR3aa: CASRGGQGRDYGYTF
CDR3nt: TGTGCCAGCAGGGGGGGGCAGGGTCGGGACTATGGCTACACCTTC

v_gene: TRBV30
d_gene: NA
j_gene: TRBJ1-4
abundance: NA
CDR3aa: CAWSVNVNEKLFF
CDR3nt: TGTGCCTGGAGTGTAAACGTTAATGAAAAACTGTTTTTT

v_gene: TRBV6-6
d_gene: NA
j_gene: TRBJ2-3
abundance: once
CDR3aa: CASSYSQVITDTQYF
CDR3nt: TGTGCCAGCAGTTACTCGCAGGTGATCACAGATACGCAGTATTTT

v_gene: TRBV6-5
d_gene: TRBD1
j_gene: TRBJ2-7
abundance: few
CDR3aa: CASSKGTGGEREQYF
CDR3nt: TGTGCCAGCAGTAAGGGGACAGGGGGAGAACGCGAGCAGTACTTC

v_gene: TRBV7-2
d_gene: NA
j_gene: TRBJ2-3
abundance: NA
CDR3aa: CASSLMIAVSTDTQYF
CDR3nt: TGTGCCAGCAGCTTAATGATAGCGGTTAGCACAGATACGCAGTATTTT

v_gene: TRBV9
d_gene: NA
j_gene: TRBJ2-1
abundance: NA
CDR3aa: CASSAGQGQYNEQFF
CDR3nt: TGTGCCAGCAGCGCCGGGCAGGGGCAATACAATGAGCAGTTCTTC

v_gene: TRBV15
d_gene: NA
j_gene: TRBJ1-1
abundance: NA
CDR3aa: CATSRQGTLMNTEAFF
CDR3nt: TGTGCCACCAGCAGACAGGGGACGCTCATGAACACTGAAGCTTTCTTT

v_gene: TRBV6-1
d_gene: TRBD1
j_gene: TRBJ1-1
abundance: NA
CDR3aa: CASTETGFTEAFF
CDR3nt: TGTGCCAGCACTGAGACAGGGTTCACTGAAGCTTTCTTT

v_gene: TRBV10-2
d_gene: NA
j_gene: TRBJ1-6
abundance: NA
CDR3aa: CASRRTANNSPLHF
CDR3nt: TGCGCCAGCAGGAGGACAGCCAATAATTCACCCCTCCACTTT

v_gene: TRBV5-8
d_gene: NA
j_gene: TRBJ2-7
abundance: NA
CDR3aa: CASSLAAGFAYEQYF
CDR3nt: TGTGCCAGCAGCTTGGCCGCGGGGTTTGCCTACGAGCAGTACTTC

v_gene: TRBV30
d_gene: NA
j_gene: TRBJ2-1
abundance: NA
CDR3aa: CAWKPPWVTQGYNEQFF
CDR3nt: TGTGCCTGGAAGCCCCCGTGGGTTACCCAGGGGTACAATGAGCAGTTCTTC

v_gene: TRBV5-1
d_gene: TRBD1
j_gene: TRBJ2-7
abundance: NA
CDR3aa: CASSLGDSHEQYF
CDR3nt: TGCGCCAGCAGCTTGGGGGACAGTCACGAGCAGTACTTC

v_gene: TRBV10-1
d_gene: TRBD2
j_gene: TRBJ2-1
abundance: few
CDR3aa: CASVRDPGGKQFF
CDR3nt: TGCGCCAGCGTCCGGGACCCCGGGGGGAAGCAGTTCTTC